One T cell receptor (beta chain) is described in this entry. A single record per CDR3 protein comes from TCRdb applying MiXCR to the PCR reads. Among roughly 100,000 distinct CDR3 sequences listed, roughly 51% were seen once. The sample belongs to a study of CDR3 diversity in severe acne. Trimming stripped 5 bases from V and 5 bases from J, with 18 bases between. The CDR3 spans 14 residues. CDR1 and CDR2 (germline): DFQATT, SNEGSKA (reference sequence). The sequencing input was blood. The source is a male donor with acne. The chain joins TRBV20-1 to TRBJ1-1; D gene ambiguous. CDR3 loop: CSALSIRRFTEAFF. The CDR3 bases are TGCAGTGCTCTCTCAATCAGGAGATTTACTGAAGCTTTCTTT.